Here is one T cell receptor beta chain with its context. Germline V gene sequence: CDR1 LNHDA, CDR2 SQIVND (reference sequence). The trim removed 3 bases at V and 0 bases at J, leaving 1 base unmatched. CDR3 length equals 14 residues. This entry comes from a study of blood T cell repertoires in COVID-19. All recovered Cohort 3 donors got two negative PCRs, got clearance, or saw symptom resolution. Profiled with immunoSEQ multiplex PCR; TCRdb holds only in-frame clones, not every one. The sample includes 110,000 to 150,000 clones, approximately 86% of them seen just once. The V gene is TRBV19, the J gene TRBJ2-7; 8 positions agree with TRBD1. Input material: PBMCs or T cells enriched from blood (not recorded which). The source of this sequence is a woman in her thirties or forties who had recovered from COVID-19. The CDR3 loop reads CASSIGQGSYEQYF. CDR3 nucleotides: TGTGCCAGTAGTATCGGACAGGGCTCCTACGAGCAGTACTTC.